These 30 T cell receptor beta chains were all obtained from the same sample, sequenced in a study of blood T cell repertoires in COVID-19. The repertoire was sequenced with immunoSEQ multiplex PCR; TCRdb's copy has only in-frame clones and lacks some. The data contain approximately 250,000 clones, more than 85% of them singletons. The sequenced material came from peripheral blood. The origin of the receptors is a young man with active or convalescent COVID-19.

The rearrangement joins TRBV6-1 to TRBJ2-7; possible D gene TRBD1, 6 bases. The germline CDR1 and CDR2 sequences are MNHNS and SASEGT. Trimming stripped 3 bases from V and 1 base from J, with 16 bases between. The CDR3 length is 16 residues. DNA of the CDR3: TGTGCCAGCAGTGATAGGCACAGGGATAATTCCTACGAGCAGTACTTC. Translation gives CASSDRHRDNSYEQYF.

The rearrangement uses TRBV5-1 and TRBJ2-5, with D perhaps TRBD1 (6 bases). V dropped 3 bases and J dropped 4 bases, with 10 bases sitting between them. The CDR3 spans 13 residues. Germline CDR1 and CDR2: SGHRS and YFSETQ. CDR3 DNA sequence: TGCGCCAGCAGCTGGACAGTAAGAGAGACCCAGTACTTC. Protein product: CASSWTVRETQYF.

The chain has TRBV19 and TRBJ2-3; the D gene is possibly TRBD1 (6 bases). Trimming removed 5 bases from V and 3 bases from J, with 15 bases in between. CDR1 and CDR2 from the germline V gene are LNHDA and SQIVND (reference sequence). The CDR3 is 15 residues long. The CDR3 reads CASSAIDRTTDTQYF. The DNA for the CDR3 is TGTGCCAGTAGTGCGATAGACAGGACAACAGATACGCAGTATTTT.

The chain joins TRBV19 to TRBJ1-5; D ambiguous. CDR1 and CDR2 from the germline V gene are LNHDA and SQIVND (reference sequence). V was pared by 4 bases and J by 3 bases, with 7 bases between. The CDR3 is 13 amino acids. The CDR3 sequence is CASSRAINQPQHF. CDR3 bases: TGTGCCAGTAGTAGGGCCATCAATCAGCCCCAGCATTTT.

The J gene is TRBJ1-2, the V gene TRBV4-1, with D unresolved. V lost 11 bases and J lost 2, with 12 bases in between. The CDR3 runs to 12 residues. Per germline, CDR1 MGHRA and CDR2 YSYEKL. Here the CDR3 DNA reads TGCGCCGTCGATGGCGGAAACTATGGCTACACCTTC. This sequence encodes CAVDGGNYGYTF.

V is TRBV24-1 and J is TRBJ2-2, with TRBD1 identical over 7 bases. The V segment lost 3 bases and the J segment 7 bases; nucleotides outside the gene matches: 7. Germline assignment: CDR1 KGHDR and CDR2 SFDVKD. The CDR3 is made up of 15 amino acids. DNA for the CDR3: TGTGCCACCAGTGATCCGAGACAGGGCCACGGGGAGCTGTTTTTT. Protein: CATSDPRQGHGELFF.

V gene TRBV6-5 combines with J gene TRBJ2-2, with D perhaps matching TRBD1 (5 bases). The V end was cut by 7 bases, the J end by 1 base, with 10 bases between. Germline CDR1 is MNHEY and CDR2 is SVGAGI. This CDR3 spans 14 amino acids. This CDR3 is CASIQGWNTGELFF. In DNA form, the CDR3 reads TGTGCCAGCATCCAGGGTTGGAACACCGGGGAGCTGTTTTTT.

CDR3 region: CASSGGSGRGNEQFF. The DNA for the CDR3 is TGTGCCAGTAGTGGCGGGAGCGGGAGGGGTAATGAGCAGTTCTTC. The chain employs TRBV19 and TRBJ2-1; TRBD2 agrees at 10 bases. This CDR3 has 15 amino acids. Trimming took 5 bases from V and 7 from J; bases not matched to a gene: 8. Germline V gives CDR1 LNHDA, CDR2 SQIVND (reference sequence).

This chain connects TRBV11-1 to TRBJ1-4, with D uncertain. CDR1 and CDR2 from the germline V gene are SGHAT and FQDESV (reference sequence). Trimming took 8 bases from V and 3 from J, leaving 10 bases between them. The CDR3 extends over 13 amino acids. CDR3 coding DNA: TGTGCCAGCGGCCGGGAACCTAATGAAAAACTGTTTTTT. Protein sequence: CASGREPNEKLFF.

The chain joins TRBV10-2 to TRBJ1-2, with 7 bases matching TRBD1. CDR3 length equals 15 residues. After removal of 7 bases from V and 4 bases from J, the junction contained 12 bases not matched to a gene. Looked up from germline, CDR1 is WSHSY and CDR2 is SAAADI. CDR3 DNA: TGCGCCAGCACCCGGGGACAGCCCGACGGCTATGGCTACACCTTC. Protein: CASTRGQPDGYGYTF.

For the CDR3, the DNA is TGTGCCAGCAGCTTGAGAACAGGGGTGAACACTGAAGCTTTCTTT. It translates to CASSLRTGVNTEAFF. The V gene is TRBV11-3, the J gene TRBJ1-1, with 7 bases that match TRBD1. Losses at the gene ends were 3 bases for V and 0 bases for J; bases not matched to a gene: 4. Per germline, CDR1 SGHNT and CDR2 YENEEA. CDR3 length: 15 amino acids.

The gene calls are TRBV24-1 and TRBJ2-5; D possibly corresponds to TRBD2 (6 bases). The germline V and J ends were trimmed by 3 bases and 3 bases, with 10 bases remaining between them. Germline assignment: CDR1 KGHDR and CDR2 SFDVKD. This CDR3 spans 14 amino acids. The chain's CDR3 is CATSDPGEEETQYF. Written as DNA, the CDR3 is TGTGCCACCAGTGATCCGGGGGAAGAAGAGACCCAGTACTTC.

The chain couples TRBV6-1 to TRBJ2-7; 7 bases are shared with TRBD2. Germline V gives CDR1 MNHNS, CDR2 SASEGT. CDR3 length: 16 amino acids. The trim removed 0 bases at V and 5 bases at J, leaving 10 bases unmatched. CDR3 DNA sequence: TGTGCCAGCAGTGAAGCCGCTAGGCCAGGGAGGGACGAGCAGTACTTC. Translating gives CASSEAARPGRDEQYF.

This clone was recorded only once. The chain recombines TRBV5-6 with TRBJ1-4; maybe TRBD1 (6 bases). V lost 1 base and J 8 bases, leaving 12 bases between the germline ends. Germline assignment: CDR1 SGHDT and CDR2 YYEEEE. The CDR3 loop spans 14 amino acids. The chain's CDR3 is CASSLTGRREKLFF. CDR3 nucleotides: TGTGCCAGCAGCTTGACAGGGAGACGGGAAAAACTGTTTTTT.

This clone was detected only a few times. The chain links TRBV11-2 to TRBJ1-1; D is uncertain. The CDR3 spans 11 residues. Germline CDR1 is SGHAT and CDR2 is FQNNGV. The V end lost 3 bases, the J end lost 6 bases, and 5 bases lay between the germline ends. The CDR3 sequence: CASSFSSEAFF. CDR3 sequence (DNA): TGTGCCAGCAGCTTTTCGTCTGAAGCTTTCTTT.

The V and J genes are TRBV7-2 and TRBJ2-3; 8 positions match TRBD1. CDR1 and CDR2 from the germline V gene are SGHTA and FQGNSA. CDR3 length equals 15 residues. V dropped 3 bases and J dropped 5; count of bases not matched to a gene: 7. Written as DNA, the CDR3 is TGTGCCAGCAGCTTTGGACAGGGATTCGGAGATACGCAGTATTTT. Amino acid sequence: CASSFGQGFGDTQYF. The full variable domain, its missing parts supplied by reference TRBV7-2 and TRBJ2-3, is GAGVSQSPSNKVTEKGKDVELRCDPISGHTALYWYRQSLGQGLEFLIYFQGNSAPDKSGLPSDRFSAERTGGSVSTLTIQRTQQEDSAVYLCASSFGQGFGDTQYFGPGTRLTVL.

Only a few counts were recorded for this clone. The rearrangement links TRBV28 to TRBJ1-5; D uncertain. Trimming stripped 7 bases from V and 5 bases from J, with 9 bases between. Per germline, CDR1 MDHEN and CDR2 SYDVKM. The length of the CDR3 is 12 residues. CDR3: CASKEIDQPQHF. CDR3 nucleotides: TGTGCCAGCAAGGAGATTGATCAGCCCCAGCATTTT.

The CDR3 sequence: CSVYGRGYTF. The CDR3 nucleotides are TGCAGCGTTTATGGGCGCGGCTACACCTTC. The rearrangement joins TRBV29-1 to TRBJ1-2, with no clear D. The CDR3 spans 10 residues. Germline CDR1 reads SQVTM; CDR2 reads ANQGSEA. Trimming took 5 bases from V and 8 from J, leaving 9 bases between them.

The chain is built from TRBV5-1 and TRBJ1-2; tentative D call: TRBD1 (5 bases). Deletions cut 2 bases from V and 3 bases from J, with 8 bases between. CDR3 size: 13 residues. Germline CDR1 is SGHRS and CDR2 is YFSETQ. The CDR3 loop is CASSLRGDYGYTF. CDR3 nucleotides: TGCGCCAGCAGCTTAAGGGGCGACTATGGCTACACCTTC.

The gene calls are TRBV5-4 and TRBJ2-7, with 7 bases that match TRBD1. Germline V gives CDR1 SGHNT, CDR2 YYREEE (reference sequence). The CDR3 totals 13 residues. V lost 2 bases to trimming and J lost 2 bases; unmatched junction nucleotides: 1. For the CDR3, the DNA is TGTGCCAGCAGCTTAGGGGGCACCTACGAGCAGTACTTC. It codes for CASSLGGTYEQYF.

The chain uses TRBV19 and TRBJ2-1; 8 positions match TRBD1. In germline, CDR1 is LNHDA, CDR2 SQIVND (reference sequence). V dropped 1 base and J dropped 6; count of bases not matched to a gene: 11. The CDR3 runs to 17 residues. The chain's CDR3 is CASSIGQGLGGANEQFF. The CDR3 nucleotides read TGTGCCAGTAGTATAGGACAGGGGCTGGGGGGTGCCAATGAGCAGTTCTTC.

The V call is TRBV27, the J call TRBJ2-7, with D possibly being TRBD2 (7 bases). The V gene lost 6 bases and the J gene lost 2 bases, with 17 bases spanning the gap. In germline, CDR1 is MNHEY, CDR2 SMNVEV (reference sequence). The CDR3 is made up of 15 amino acids. CDR3: CASRTDGGQTYEQYF. As DNA, the CDR3 is TGTGCCAGCAGAACCGACGGGGGGCAGACCTACGAGCAGTACTTC.

V gene TRBV9 combines with J gene TRBJ2-3; maybe TRBD1 (6 bases). Trimming cost V 2 bases and J 6 bases, with 10 bases left between them. The CDR3 is made up of 13 amino acids. The germline gives CDR1 SGDLS, CDR2 YYNGEE. DNA of the CDR3: TGTGCCAGCAGCGTGGGACACCAGGATACGCAGTATTTT. Translating it yields CASSVGHQDTQYF.

The chain recombines TRBV6-1 with TRBJ2-2, with a weak D call TRBD1 (6 bases). The germline V gene has CDR1 MNHNS and CDR2 SASEGT. V was trimmed by 3 bases and J by 0 bases, leaving 14 bases between them. The CDR3 spans 17 residues. The CDR3 DNA reads TGTGCCAGCAGTGAGCCCGGGACACCGTCGAACACCGGGGAGCTGTTTTTT. This translates into CASSEPGTPSNTGELFF.

This chain links TRBV4-1 with TRBJ1-1; 7 nucleotides agree with TRBD1. The CDR3 has 18 residues. The trim removed 0 bases at V and 0 bases at J, leaving 10 bases unmatched. Per germline, CDR1 MGHRA and CDR2 YSYEKL. CDR3 DNA sequence: TGCGCCAGCAGCCAAGACCCGGGACAGTGGACCCTGAACACTGAAGCTTTCTTT. Protein sequence: CASSQDPGQWTLNTEAFF.

The V call is TRBV19, the J call TRBJ1-6; D gene ambiguous. The CDR3 is 12 residues long. The germline V gene has CDR1 LNHDA and CDR2 SQIVND (reference sequence). The V and J ends lost 5 bases and 8 bases respectively, with 7 bases between them. The CDR3 is CASSPDYSPLHF. In nucleotides, the CDR3 is TGTGCCAGTAGTCCAGACTATTCACCCCTCCACTTT.

The chain employs TRBV6-5 and TRBJ2-7, with a tentative D call TRBD1 (6 bases). The germline gives CDR1 MNHEY, CDR2 SVGAGI. The germline V and J ends were trimmed by 6 bases and 2 bases, with 11 bases remaining between them. The CDR3 is 13 residues long. This CDR3 is CASRDRSPYEQYF. CDR3 DNA sequence: TGTGCCAGCAGAGACAGGTCGCCCTACGAGCAGTACTTC.

This clone was recorded only once. The J gene is TRBJ2-1, the V gene TRBV5-1; 10 bases fit TRBD2. Losses at the gene ends were 0 bases for V and 1 base for J; bases not matched to a gene: 4. The CDR3 covers 17 residues. Germline assignment: CDR1 SGHRS and CDR2 YFSETQ. The CDR3 loop is CASSLVAGGGSYNEQFF. The DNA for the CDR3 is TGCGCCAGCAGCTTGGTAGCGGGGGGCGGATCCTACAATGAGCAGTTCTTC.

This chain links TRBV19 with TRBJ1-1, with 7 positions matching TRBD1. CDR3 length: 15 amino acids. Germline V CDR1 and CDR2: LNHDA, SQIVND (reference sequence). V dropped 5 bases and J dropped 4; count of bases not matched to a gene: 10. The CDR3 DNA follows: TGTGCCAGTAGTGGAACCGGGACAGTCACCACTGAAGCTTTCTTT. Amino acids: CASSGTGTVTTEAFF. Combining the CDR3 with reference TRBV19 and TRBJ1-1 gives the whole variable domain DGGITQSPKYLFRKEGQNVTLSCEQNLNHDAMYWYRQDPGQGLRLIYYSQIVNDFQKGDIAEGYSVSREKKESFPLTVTSAQKNPTAFYLCASSGTGTVTTEAFFGQGTRLTVV.

The V call is TRBV5-1, the J call TRBJ2-5, with 7 bases that match TRBD2. V shed 4 bases and J 5 bases; nucleotides not matched to a gene: 8. The germline V gene encodes CDR1 SGHRS and CDR2 YFSETQ. The CDR3 has 14 amino acids. CDR3 in amino acids: CASSPWGGSETQYF. CDR3 DNA sequence: TGCGCCAGCAGCCCCTGGGGGGGTTCGGAGACCCAGTACTTC.